This entry lists 20 T cell receptor beta chains sequenced from one sample in a study of OX40 agonist ivuxolimab in advanced cancers. Sequencing used immunoSEQ multiplex PCR; TCRdb keeps in-frame clones, though not all of them. The sample consists of some 86,000 clones, around 90% of them appearing once. The starting material was CD4+ or CD8+ T cells sorted from blood, obtained in a trial of the OX40 agonist ivuxolimab. Receptors originate from an adult with an advanced solid tumor such as melanoma, head and neck, liver or kidney cancer.

This clone has only one observation. This sequence joins TRBV2 and TRBJ1-1; D gene uncertain. Trimming shortened V by 3 bases and J by 4 bases, and 12 bases separated the two germline ends. Germline V lookup: CDR1 SNHLY, CDR2 FYNNEI. This CDR3 spans 14 amino acids. Written as DNA, the CDR3 is TGTGCCAGCAGTGAGAGGTTGACGAGCACTGAAGCTTTCTTT. Its translation is CASSERLTSTEAFF. The entire variable domain, with the rest obtained from reference TRBV2 and TRBJ1-1, is as follows: EPEVTQTPSHQVTQMGQEVILRCVPISNHLYFYWYRQILGQKVEFLVSFYNNEISEKSEIFDDQFSVERPDGSNFTLKIRSTKLEDSAMYFCASSERLTSTEAFFGQGTRLTVV.

This sequence joins TRBV2 and TRBJ1-2; D remains ambiguous. This CDR3 is 12 amino acids long. Trimming left V 1 base short and J 3 bases short, with 3 bases between. Germline V gives CDR1 SNHLY, CDR2 FYNNEI. CDR3 amino acids: CASSEEHYGYTF. The CDR3 coding sequence is TGTGCCAGCAGTGAAGAGCACTATGGCTACACCTTC. Drawing the rest from reference TRBV2 and TRBJ1-2, the complete variable domain is EPEVTQTPSHQVTQMGQEVILRCVPISNHLYFYWYRQILGQKVEFLVSFYNNEISEKSEIFDDQFSVERPDGSNFTLKIRSTKLEDSAMYFCASSEEHYGYTFGSGTRLTVV.

The rearrangement links TRBV6-6 to TRBJ2-5; TRBD1 might be the D (6 bases). V lost 7 bases, J lost 3 bases, and 12 bases lay in between. The CDR3 is made up of 13 amino acids. Germline CDR1 MNHNY, CDR2 SVGAGI (reference sequence). CDR3 sequence reads: CASTKTGKETQYF. The CDR3 region has the DNA TGTGCCAGCACCAAAACAGGGAAAGAGACCCAGTACTTC.

The chain recombines TRBV19 with TRBJ2-7, with D perhaps assigned TRBD1 or TRBD2 (5 bases each). Germline CDR1 and CDR2: LNHDA and SQIVND (reference sequence). This CDR3 has 12 amino acids. V gave up 5 bases and J gave up 0 bases, with 5 bases separating them. This chain's CDR3 is CASSGGSYEQYF. CDR3 coding DNA: TGTGCCAGTAGTGGGGGCTCCTACGAGCAGTACTTC.

The gene calls are TRBV18 and TRBJ1-1, with 9 bases that match TRBD1. CDR1 is KGHSH and CDR2 is LQKENI in the germline V gene. V lost 6 bases to trimming and J lost 4 bases; unmatched junction nucleotides: 9. This CDR3 is built from 15 residues. CDR3 in DNA: TGTGCCAGCTCTCTTCTGGGACAGGGCATCACTGAAGCTTTCTTT. This translates into CASSLLGQGITEAFF.

This clone has only one observation. The rearrangement uses TRBV21-1 and TRBJ2-3. TRBV21-1 represents a pseudogene. This CDR3 is 14 amino acids long. The CDR3 DNA is TGTGCCAGCAGCAAAAAGGGAAACCCAGATACGCAGTATTTT. As protein: CASSKKGNPDTQYF.

The genes are TRBV19 and TRBJ1-5, with TRBD1 as a possible D gene (5 bases). Germline V gene lookup returns CDR1 LNHDA and CDR2 SQIVND (reference sequence). CDR3 length equals 14 residues. V dropped 5 bases and J dropped 4 bases, with 12 bases sitting between them. The DNA for the CDR3 is TGTGCCAGTAGTCCCCTGGGGGGGAATCAGCCCCAGCATTTT. This translates into CASSPLGGNQPQHF.

The chain uses TRBV6-1 and TRBJ2-3; D not resolved. V was clipped by 3 bases and J by 4 bases, with 5 bases between them. The CDR3 has 12 residues. The germline gives CDR1 MNHNS, CDR2 SASEGT. DNA for the CDR3: TGTGCCAGCAGTGATTGGCCAGATACGCAGTATTTT. Encoded protein: CASSDWPDTQYF.

The rearrangement links TRBV11-2 to TRBJ1-6; the D is unclear. With 5 bases removed from V and 7 bases from J, the gap between germline ends came to 6 bases. CDR1 is SGHAT, CDR2 FQNNGV, per germline. The CDR3 runs 12 residues. CDR3 nucleotides: TGTGCCAGCAGCCTACCCAATTCACCCCTCCACTTT. This codes for CASSLPNSPLHF.

The count of this clone is one. The chain uses TRBV28 and TRBJ1-2; D remains unclear. The V gene's germline CDR1 is MDHEN and CDR2 SYDVKM. The CDR3 covers 14 residues. V lost 4 bases and J lost 2, with 11 bases in between. The CDR3 sequence: CASSSRPTNYGYTF. CDR3 coding DNA: TGTGCCAGCAGTTCTCGCCCGACAAACTATGGCTACACCTTC.

This chain joins TRBV15 and TRBJ2-3; possible D gene TRBD1, 5 bases. Germline-derived CDR1 and CDR2 are LNHNV and YYDKDF (reference sequence). CDR3 size: 16 residues. The V and J ends lost 2 bases and 1 base respectively, with 13 bases between them. Written as DNA, the CDR3 is TGTGCCACCAGCAGAACTAAAGGGGAAGGCACAGATACGCAGTATTTT. It yields the protein CATSRTKGEGTDTQYF.

The chain joins TRBV6-5 to TRBJ1-1, with 7 positions matching TRBD1. CDR3 length: 14 amino acids. V dropped 6 bases and J dropped 4; count of bases not matched to a gene: 8. Germline lookup yields CDR1 MNHEY and CDR2 SVGAGI. CDR3 protein: CASRKQGFGTEAFF. The CDR3, as DNA: TGTGCCAGCAGGAAACAGGGGTTTGGCACTGAAGCTTTCTTT.

The chain combines TRBV6-5 with TRBJ1-1; maybe TRBD1 (5 bases). The CDR3 runs to 13 residues. V was cut by 4 bases and J by 10 bases, with 16 bases left in between. Germline assignment: CDR1 MNHEY and CDR2 SVGAGI. The CDR3 loop reads CASSLEGRGGAFF. In DNA, the CDR3 is TGTGCCAGCAGTTTAGAGGGGCGGGGCGGAGCTTTCTTT.

The rearrangement links TRBV5-1 to TRBJ2-3; the D call may be TRBD1 or TRBD2 (6 bases each). Trimming removed 9 bases at V and 5 bases at J, with 19 bases between. CDR1 SGHRS and CDR2 YFSETQ come from the germline V gene. The length of the CDR3 is 14 residues. The CDR3 bases are TGCGCCACCTCCCACGGAGGGGGACTAGATACGCAGTATTTT. It codes for CATSHGGGLDTQYF.

The V gene is TRBV2, the J gene TRBJ1-3; TRBD1 matches at 8 bases. The CDR3 is made up of 15 amino acids. CDR1 is SNHLY, CDR2 FYNNEI, per germline. The ends lost 3 bases at V and 4 bases at J; junction bases unmatched: 5. CDR3 sequence (DNA): TGTGCCAGCAGTGAGCAGGGGGCAGTGGGAAACACCATATATTTT. Protein: CASSEQGAVGNTIYF.

The chain employs TRBV5-1 and TRBJ2-5, with 11 bases fitting TRBD1. Germline V lookup: CDR1 SGHRS, CDR2 YFSETQ. CDR3 length: 15 residues. V trimming: 6 bases; J trimming: 5 bases; junction bases outside the gene matches: 9. The CDR3 protein is CASNKGQGAGETQYF. The CDR3 bases are TGCGCCAGCAACAAAGGACAGGGGGCGGGTGAGACCCAGTACTTC. The complete variable domain, with remaining parts taken from reference TRBV5-1 and TRBJ2-5, reads KAGVTQTPRYLIKTRGQQVTLSCSPISGHRSVSWYQQTPGQGLQFLFEYFSETQRNKGNFPGRFSGRQFSNSRSEMNVSTLELGDSALYLCASNKGQGAGETQYFGPGTRLLVL.

The rearrangement links TRBV27 to TRBJ2-7; the match to TRBD2 covers 8 bases. The CDR3 spans 15 residues. Unmatched junction bases numbered 3, after V lost 0 bases and J lost 2 bases. Germline V CDR1 and CDR2: MNHEY, SMNVEV (reference sequence). CDR3 residues: CASSLSSRGAYEQYF. DNA for the CDR3: TGTGCCAGCAGTTTATCTTCGCGGGGGGCCTACGAGCAGTACTTC.

J is TRBJ1-2 and V is TRBV30; D is perhaps TRBD1 (6 bases). In germline, CDR1 is GTSNPN, CDR2 SVGIG (reference sequence). The CDR3 consists of 13 residues. The V and J ends lost 2 bases and 8 bases respectively, with 15 bases between them. In DNA, the CDR3 is TGTGCCTGGAGTTCGGTCTTCCAGGGGGGCTACACCTTC. Translation: CAWSSVFQGGYTF.

In this sample, this clone turned up once. The chain recombines TRBV28 with TRBJ1-6, with D hard to call. V dropped 7 bases and J dropped 10 bases, with 14 bases sitting between them. The CDR3 is 13 residues long. The germline V gene encodes CDR1 MDHEN and CDR2 SYDVKM. DNA of the CDR3: TGTGCCAGCACCGATGTAGTTATATCACCCCTCCACTTT. This gives the protein CASTDVVISPLHF.

V gene TRBV6-1 combines with J gene TRBJ1-4; D call uncertain. Germline-derived CDR1 and CDR2 are MNHNS and SASEGT. The ends were cut back, 1 base at V and 4 bases at J, with 7 bases in the middle. The CDR3 covers 14 residues. The CDR3 region is CASSEGTFNEKLFF. The CDR3, as DNA: TGTGCCAGCAGTGAAGGAACTTTTAATGAAAAACTGTTTTTT.